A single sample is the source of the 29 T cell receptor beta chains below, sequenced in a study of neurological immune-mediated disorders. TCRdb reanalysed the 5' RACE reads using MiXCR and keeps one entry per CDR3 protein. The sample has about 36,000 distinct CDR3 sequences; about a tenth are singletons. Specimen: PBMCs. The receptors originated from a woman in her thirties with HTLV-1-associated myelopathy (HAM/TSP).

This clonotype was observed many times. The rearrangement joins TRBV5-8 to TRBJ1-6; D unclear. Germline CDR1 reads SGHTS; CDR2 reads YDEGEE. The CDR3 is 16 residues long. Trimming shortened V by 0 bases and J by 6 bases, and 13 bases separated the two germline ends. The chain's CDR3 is CASSLDVRRVNSPLHF. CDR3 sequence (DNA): TGTGCCAGCAGCTTGGACGTCCGGCGGGTTAATTCACCCCTCCACTTT. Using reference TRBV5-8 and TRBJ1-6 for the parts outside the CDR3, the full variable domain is EAGVTQSPTHLIKTRGQQATLRCSPISGHTSVYWYQQALGLGLQFLLWYDEGEERNRGNFPPRFSGRQFPNYSSELNVNALELEDSALYLCASSLDVRRVNSPLHFGNGTRLTVT.

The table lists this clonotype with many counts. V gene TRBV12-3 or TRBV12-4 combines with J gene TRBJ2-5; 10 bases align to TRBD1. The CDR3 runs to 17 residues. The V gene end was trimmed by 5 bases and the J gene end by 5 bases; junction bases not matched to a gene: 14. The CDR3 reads CASSPGQGGNVLETQYF. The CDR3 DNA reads TGTGCCAGCAGTCCAGGACAGGGGGGTAATGTATTGGAGACCCAGTACTTC.

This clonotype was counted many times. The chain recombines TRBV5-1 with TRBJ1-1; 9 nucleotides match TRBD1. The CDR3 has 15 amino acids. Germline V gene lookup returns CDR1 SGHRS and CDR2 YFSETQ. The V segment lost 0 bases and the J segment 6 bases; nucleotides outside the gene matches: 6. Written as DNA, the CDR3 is TGCGCCAGCAGCTTGGGTGGACAGGGGAATGCTGAAGCTTTCTTT. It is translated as CASSLGGQGNAEAFF.

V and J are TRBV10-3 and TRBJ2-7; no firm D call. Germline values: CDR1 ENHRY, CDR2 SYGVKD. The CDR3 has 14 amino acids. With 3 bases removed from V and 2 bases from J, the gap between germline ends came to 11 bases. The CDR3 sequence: CAISDDQGTYEQYF. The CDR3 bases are TGTGCCATCAGTGACGATCAAGGGACCTACGAGCAGTACTTC.

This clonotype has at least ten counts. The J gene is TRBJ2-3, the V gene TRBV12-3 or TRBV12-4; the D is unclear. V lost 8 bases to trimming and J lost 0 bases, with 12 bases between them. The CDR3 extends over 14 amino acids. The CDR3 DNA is TGTGCCAGCGGAAGATATACTAGCACAGATACGCAGTATTTT. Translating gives CASGRYTSTDTQYF.

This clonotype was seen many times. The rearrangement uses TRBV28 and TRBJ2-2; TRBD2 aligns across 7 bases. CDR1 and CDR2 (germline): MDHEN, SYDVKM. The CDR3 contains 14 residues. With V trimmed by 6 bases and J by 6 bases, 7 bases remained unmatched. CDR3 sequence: CASSSTRGAGELFF. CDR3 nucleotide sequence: TGTGCCAGCAGCTCAACTCGGGGGGCCGGGGAGCTGTTTTTT.

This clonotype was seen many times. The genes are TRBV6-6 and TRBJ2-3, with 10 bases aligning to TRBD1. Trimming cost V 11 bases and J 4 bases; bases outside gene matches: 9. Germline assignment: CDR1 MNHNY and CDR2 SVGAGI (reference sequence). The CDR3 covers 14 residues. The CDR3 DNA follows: TGTGCCGCAGCCCGGGACAGGGGATCAGATACGCAGTATTTT. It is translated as CAAARDRGSDTQYF.

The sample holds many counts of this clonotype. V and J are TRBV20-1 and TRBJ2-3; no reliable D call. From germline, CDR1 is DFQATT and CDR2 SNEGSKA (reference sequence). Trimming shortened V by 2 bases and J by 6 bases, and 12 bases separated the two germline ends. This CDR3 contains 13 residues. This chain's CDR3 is CSARTTHRDTQYF. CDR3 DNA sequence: TGCAGTGCTAGAACCACCCATCGGGATACGCAGTATTTT.

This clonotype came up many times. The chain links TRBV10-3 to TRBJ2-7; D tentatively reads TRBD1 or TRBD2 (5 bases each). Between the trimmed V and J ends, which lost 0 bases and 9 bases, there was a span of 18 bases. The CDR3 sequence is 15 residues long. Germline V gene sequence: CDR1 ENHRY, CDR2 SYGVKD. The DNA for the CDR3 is TGTGCCATCAGTGAGTCGACGTTGGGCAGGGACGGGCAGTACTTC. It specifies CAISESTLGRDGQYF.

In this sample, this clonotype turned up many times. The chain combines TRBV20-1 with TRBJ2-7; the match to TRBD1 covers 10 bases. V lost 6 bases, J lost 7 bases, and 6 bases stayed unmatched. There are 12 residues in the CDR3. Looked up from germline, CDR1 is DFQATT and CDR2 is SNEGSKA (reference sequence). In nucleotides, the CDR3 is TGCAGTGCGCGACAGGGGGCCAGGGAGCAGTACTTC. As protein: CSARQGAREQYF.

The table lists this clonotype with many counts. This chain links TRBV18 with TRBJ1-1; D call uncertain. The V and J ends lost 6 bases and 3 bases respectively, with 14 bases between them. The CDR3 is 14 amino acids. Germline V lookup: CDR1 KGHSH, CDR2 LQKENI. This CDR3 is CASSKTSWDTEAFF. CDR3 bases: TGTGCCAGCTCGAAGACTTCATGGGACACTGAAGCTTTCTTT.

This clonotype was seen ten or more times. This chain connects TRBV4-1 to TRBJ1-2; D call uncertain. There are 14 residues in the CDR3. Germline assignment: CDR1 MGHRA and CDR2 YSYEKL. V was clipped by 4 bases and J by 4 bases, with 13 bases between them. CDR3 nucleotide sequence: TGCGCCAGCAGCCCAGTAGGGAGAGGCTATGGCTACACCTTC. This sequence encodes CASSPVGRGYGYTF.

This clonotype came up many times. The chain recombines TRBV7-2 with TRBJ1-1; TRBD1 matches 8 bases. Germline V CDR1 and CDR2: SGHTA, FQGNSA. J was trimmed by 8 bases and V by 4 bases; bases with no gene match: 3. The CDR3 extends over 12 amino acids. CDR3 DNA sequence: TGTGCCAGCAGCTACGGACAGGGAGAAGCTTTCTTT. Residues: CASSYGQGEAFF.

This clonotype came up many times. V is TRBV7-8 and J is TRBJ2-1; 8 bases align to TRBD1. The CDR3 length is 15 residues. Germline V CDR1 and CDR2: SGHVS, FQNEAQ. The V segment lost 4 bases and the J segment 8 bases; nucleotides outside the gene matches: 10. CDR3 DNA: TGTGCCAGCAGCTCCCGACAGGGGCTTAAGGATGAGCAGTTCTTC. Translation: CASSSRQGLKDEQFF.

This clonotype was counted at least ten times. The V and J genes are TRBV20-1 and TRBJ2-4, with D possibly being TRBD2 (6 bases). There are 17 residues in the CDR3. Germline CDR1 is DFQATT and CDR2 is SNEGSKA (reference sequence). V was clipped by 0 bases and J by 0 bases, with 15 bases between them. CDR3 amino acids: CSARDGIGGEAKNIQYF. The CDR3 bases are TGCAGTGCTAGAGATGGGATCGGGGGAGAAGCCAAAAACATTCAGTACTTC.

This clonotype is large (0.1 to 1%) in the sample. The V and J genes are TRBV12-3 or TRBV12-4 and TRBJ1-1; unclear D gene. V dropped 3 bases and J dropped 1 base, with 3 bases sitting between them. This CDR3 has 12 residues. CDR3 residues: CASSFENTEAFF. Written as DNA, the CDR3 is TGTGCCAGCAGTTTCGAGAACACTGAAGCTTTCTTT.

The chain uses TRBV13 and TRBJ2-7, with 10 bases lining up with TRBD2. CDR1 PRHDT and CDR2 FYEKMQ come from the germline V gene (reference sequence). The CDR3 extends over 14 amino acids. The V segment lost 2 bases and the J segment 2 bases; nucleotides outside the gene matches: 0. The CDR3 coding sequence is TGTGCCAGCAGCTTAACTAGCGGGACCTACGAGCAGTACTTC. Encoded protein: CASSLTSGTYEQYF. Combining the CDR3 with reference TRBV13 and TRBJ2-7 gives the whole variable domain AAGVIQSPRHLIKEKRETATLKCYPIPRHDTVYWYQQGPGQDPQFLISFYEKMQSDKGSIPDRFSAQQFSDYHSELNMSSLELGDSALYFCASSLTSGTYEQYFGPGTRLTVT.

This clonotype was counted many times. CDR3 in amino acids: CASSVGTGLGGLLFF. CDR3 DNA: TGTGCCAGCAGCGTGGGGACAGGCCTCGGGGGGTTACTGTTTTTT. This chain uses TRBV9 with TRBJ1-4, with 8 bases identical to TRBD1. The germline V gene has CDR1 SGDLS and CDR2 YYNGEE. V gave up 2 bases and J gave up 13 bases; unmatched junction bases: 13. This CDR3 contains 15 residues.

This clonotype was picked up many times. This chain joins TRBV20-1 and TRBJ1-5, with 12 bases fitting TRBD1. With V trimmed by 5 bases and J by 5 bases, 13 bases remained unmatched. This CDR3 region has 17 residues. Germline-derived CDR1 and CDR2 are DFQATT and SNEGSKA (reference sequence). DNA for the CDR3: TGCAGTGCTGCTACAATGGGGACAGGGGGCGTTTATCAGCCCCAGCATTTT. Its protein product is CSAATMGTGGVYQPQHF.

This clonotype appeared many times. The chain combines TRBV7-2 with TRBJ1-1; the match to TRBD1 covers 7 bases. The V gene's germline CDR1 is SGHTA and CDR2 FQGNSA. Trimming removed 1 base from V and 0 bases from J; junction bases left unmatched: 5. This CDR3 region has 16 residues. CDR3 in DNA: TGTGCCAGCAGCTTAGAAAGGGGGCGACTGAACACTGAAGCTTTCTTT. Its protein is CASSLERGRLNTEAFF.

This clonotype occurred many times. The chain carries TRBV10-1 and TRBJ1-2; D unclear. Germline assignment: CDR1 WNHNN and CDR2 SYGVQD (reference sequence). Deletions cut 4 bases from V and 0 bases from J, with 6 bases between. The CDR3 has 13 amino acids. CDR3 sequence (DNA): TGCGCCAGCAGTGCCAGTCCTAACTATGGCTACACCTTC. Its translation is CASSASPNYGYTF.

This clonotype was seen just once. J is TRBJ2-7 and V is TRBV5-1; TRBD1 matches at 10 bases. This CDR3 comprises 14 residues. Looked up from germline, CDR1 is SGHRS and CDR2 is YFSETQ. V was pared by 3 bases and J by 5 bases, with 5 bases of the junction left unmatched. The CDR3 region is CASSWRDRGNEQYF. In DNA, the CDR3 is TGCGCCAGCAGCTGGCGGGACAGGGGAAACGAGCAGTACTTC.

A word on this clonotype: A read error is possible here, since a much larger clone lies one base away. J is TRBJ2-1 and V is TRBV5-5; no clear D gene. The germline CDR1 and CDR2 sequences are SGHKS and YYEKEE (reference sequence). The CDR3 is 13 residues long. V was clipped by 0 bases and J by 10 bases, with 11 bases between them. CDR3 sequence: CASSLEPRYEQFF. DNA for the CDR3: TGTGCCAGCAGCTTGGAACCGCGCTACGAGCAGTTCTTC.

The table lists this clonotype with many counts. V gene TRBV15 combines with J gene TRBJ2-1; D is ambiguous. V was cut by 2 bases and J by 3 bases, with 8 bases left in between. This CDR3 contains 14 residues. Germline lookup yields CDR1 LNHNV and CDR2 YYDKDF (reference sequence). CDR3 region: CATSRRDIYNEQFF. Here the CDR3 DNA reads TGTGCCACCAGCAGAAGAGACATCTACAATGAGCAGTTCTTC.

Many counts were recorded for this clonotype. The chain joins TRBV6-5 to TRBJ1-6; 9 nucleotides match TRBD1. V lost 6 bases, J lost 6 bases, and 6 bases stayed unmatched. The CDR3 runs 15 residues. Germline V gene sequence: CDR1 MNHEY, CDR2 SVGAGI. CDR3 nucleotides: TGTGCCAGCAGGGGGCCGGGACAGGGTAATTCACCCCTCCACTTT. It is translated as CASRGPGQGNSPLHF.

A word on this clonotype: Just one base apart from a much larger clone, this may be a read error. CDR3 DNA: TGCGACAGCAGCGGGGGGAGCGGCGGGGAGCTGTTTTTT. Protein: CDSSGGSGGELFF. The chain links TRBV5-1 to TRBJ2-2; 9 bases are a match to TRBD2. Germline V gene sequence: CDR1 SGHRS, CDR2 YFSETQ. The CDR3 consists of 13 residues.

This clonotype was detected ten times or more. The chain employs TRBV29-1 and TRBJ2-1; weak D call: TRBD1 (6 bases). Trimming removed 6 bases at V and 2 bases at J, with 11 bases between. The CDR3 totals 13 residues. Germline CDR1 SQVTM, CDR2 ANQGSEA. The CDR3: CSVPDRPYNEQFF. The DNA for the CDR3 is TGCAGCGTCCCCGACAGGCCCTACAATGAGCAGTTCTTC.

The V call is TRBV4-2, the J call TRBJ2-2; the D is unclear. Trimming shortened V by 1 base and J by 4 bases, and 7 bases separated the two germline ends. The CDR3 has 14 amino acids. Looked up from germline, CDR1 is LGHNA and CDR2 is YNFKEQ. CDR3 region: CASSQVGATGELFF. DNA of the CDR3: TGTGCCAGCAGCCAAGTTGGAGCCACCGGGGAGCTGTTTTTT.

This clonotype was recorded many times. The CDR3 region is CASSLQGGGEKLFF. The CDR3 nucleotides read TGTGCCAGCAGTTTACAGGGAGGAGGGGAAAAACTGTTTTTT. The V gene is TRBV12-3 or TRBV12-4, the J gene TRBJ1-4, with D perhaps TRBD1 (5 bases). V dropped 2 bases and J dropped 8 bases, with 12 bases sitting between them. CDR3 length equals 14 residues.